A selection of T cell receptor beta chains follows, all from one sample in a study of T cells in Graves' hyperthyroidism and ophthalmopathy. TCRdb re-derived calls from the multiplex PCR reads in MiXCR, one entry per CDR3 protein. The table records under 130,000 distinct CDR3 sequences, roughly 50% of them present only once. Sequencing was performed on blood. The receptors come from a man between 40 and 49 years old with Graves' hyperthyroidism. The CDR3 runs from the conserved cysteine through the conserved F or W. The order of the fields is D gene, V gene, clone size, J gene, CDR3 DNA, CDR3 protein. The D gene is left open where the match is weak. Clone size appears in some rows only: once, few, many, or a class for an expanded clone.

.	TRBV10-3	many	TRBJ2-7	TGTGCCATCAGTGAGCGGGCAGAGGGGCTCAACGAGCAGTACTTC	CAISERAEGLNEQYF
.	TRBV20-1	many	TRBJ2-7	TGCAGTGCTGTTCTAAACCCCTACGAGCAGTACTTC	CSAVLNPYEQYF
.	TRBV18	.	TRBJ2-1	TGTGCCAGCTCACCAGCACAGGCCGATGAGCAGTTCTTC	CASSPAQADEQFF
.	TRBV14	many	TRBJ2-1	TGTGCCAGCAGCCAACCGGGCCGAAGGGATGAGCAGTTCTTC	CASSQPGRRDEQFF
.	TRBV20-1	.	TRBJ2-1	TGCGGGGGTACGGACAATGAGCAGTTCTTC	CGGTDNEQFF
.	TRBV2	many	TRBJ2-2	TGTGCCAGCAGTGGGCGTTCAGGGTGGAGAAGGGAGCTGTTTTTT	CASSGRSGWRRELFF
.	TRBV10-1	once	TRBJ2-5	TGCGCCAGCAGTGAGTCTTATACGGGGGCGAGCGGGGAGACCCAGTACTTC	CASSESYTGASGETQYF
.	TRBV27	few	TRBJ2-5	TGTGCCAGCAGTTCAACCTGGTGGGAGACCCAGTACTTC	CASSSTWWETQYF
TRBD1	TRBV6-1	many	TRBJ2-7	TGTGCCAGCGAGACCGGGACAGGGGACTACGAGCAGTACTTC	CASETGTGDYEQYF
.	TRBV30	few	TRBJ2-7	TGTGCCTGGAGTGTAGACGGGTTGAGCTCCTACGAGCAGTACTTC	CAWSVDGLSSYEQYF
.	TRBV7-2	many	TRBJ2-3	TGTGCCAGCGGGGAGGGGGGTACAGATACGCAGTATTTT	CASGEGGTDTQYF
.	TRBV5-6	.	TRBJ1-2	TGTGACAGGAGCCCGGGGGGTGGTGACTACGCCTTC	CDRSPGGGDYAF
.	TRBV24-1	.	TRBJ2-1	TGTGCCACCAGTGATTTTCACGAAGAGGGACTGGAGGTCAATGAGCAGTTCTTC	CATSDFHEEGLEVNEQFF
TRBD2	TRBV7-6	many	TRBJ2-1	TGTGCCAGCAGCTTAACTAGCGGGAACAATGAGCAGTTCTTC	CASSLTSGNNEQFF
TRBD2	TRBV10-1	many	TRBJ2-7	TGCGCCAGCAGCTACGGGACTAGTGAACACGAGCAGTACTTC	CASSYGTSEHEQYF
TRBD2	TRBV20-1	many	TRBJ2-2	TGCAGTGCTAGGGGTTGGGGGGAGGGCCAAACCGGGGAGCTGTTTTTT	CSARGWGEGQTGELFF
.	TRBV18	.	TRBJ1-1	TGTGCCAGCTCATCCCGGGGCACTGAAGCTTTCTTT	CASSSRGTEAFF
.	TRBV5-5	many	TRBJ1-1	TGTGCCAGCAGCTTGCCGGGGAACACTGAAGCTTTCTTT	CASSLPGNTEAFF
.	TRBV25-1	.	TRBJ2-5	TGTGCCAGCAGTGAATCTCGGGGCGCGAGGGAGACCCAGTACTTC	CASSESRGARETQYF
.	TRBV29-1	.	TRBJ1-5	TGCAGCGTTGGTGTTGGCGGGAGTACGTATAGCAATCAGCCCCAGCATTTT	CSVGVGGSTYSNQPQHF
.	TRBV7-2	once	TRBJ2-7	TGTGCCAGCAGCCCGGCCGGACAGAGCTACGAGCAGTACTTC	CASSPAGQSYEQYF
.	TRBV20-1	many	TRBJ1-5	TGCAGTGCTAGAGCGACGGGGGGGGATCAGCCCCAGCATTTT	CSARATGGDQPQHF
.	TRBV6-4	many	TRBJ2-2	TGTGCCAGCAGTGACCCCCAGACCGGGGAGCTGTTTTTT	CASSDPQTGELFF
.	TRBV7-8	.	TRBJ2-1	TGTGCCAGCAGCAGCTCCGGGACGCTGACCTACAATGAGCAGTTCTTC	CASSSSGTLTYNEQFF
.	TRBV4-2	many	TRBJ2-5	TGTGCCAGCAGCCAAGAGATCGCAGGGACGGAGACCCAGTACTTC	CASSQEIAGTETQYF
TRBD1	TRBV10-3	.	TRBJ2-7	TGTGCCATCAGTACCGGGACAGCCACCTACGAGCAGTACTTC	CAISTGTATYEQYF
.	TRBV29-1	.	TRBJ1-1	TGCAGCTTAGACCCATTCACAAAGAACACTGAAGCTTTCTTT	CSLDPFTKNTEAFF
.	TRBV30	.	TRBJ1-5	TGTGCCTGGAGTGGAGGGCAATTCAATCAGCCCCAGCATTTT	CAWSGGQFNQPQHF
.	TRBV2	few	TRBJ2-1	TGTGCCAGCTCACCCGGGACACACCTTAGCTCCTACAATGAGCAGTTCTTC	CASSPGTHLSSYNEQFF
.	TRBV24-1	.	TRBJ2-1	TGTGCCTGGACCTCACAGGTTTCCCTTTACAATGAGCAGTTCTTC	CAWTSQVSLYNEQFF
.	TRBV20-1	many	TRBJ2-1	TGCAGTGCTAGAGATCAGGGGGGGGGCCCCTACAATGAGCAGTTCTTC	CSARDQGGGPYNEQFF
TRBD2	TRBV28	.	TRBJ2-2	TGTGCCAGCGGTGGACTAGCGGGAGAGGCCGGGGAGCTGTTTTTT	CASGGLAGEAGELFF
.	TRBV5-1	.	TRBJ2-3	TGCGCCAGCAGCTTGGTTAGCCCTAGCACAGATACGCAGTATTTT	CASSLVSPSTDTQYF
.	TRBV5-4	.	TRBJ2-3	TGTGCCAGCAGCGCAGGGGCGGTAATCACAGATACGCAGTATTTT	CASSAGAVITDTQYF
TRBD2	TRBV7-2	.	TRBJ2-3	TGCGCCAGCAGCCAAGGGGTAGCGGGAGCCACAGATACGCAGTATTTT	CASSQGVAGATDTQYF